One and the same sample provided the 13 T cell receptor beta chains below, sequenced in a study of T cells after yellow fever vaccination. From the 5' RACE reads, TCRdb called clonotypes with MiXCR, one entry per CDR3 protein. Of 250,000 or so distinct CDR3 sequences listed, approximately 3.5% are singletons. Sequencing used PBMCs, obtained 15 days after the yellow fever booster vaccination. The source is a man younger than 35 who received the YFV17D yellow fever vaccine.

This clonotype was observed many times. This chain links TRBV5-1 with TRBJ2-3; 7 nucleotides match TRBD1. J was trimmed by 5 bases and V by 4 bases; bases with no gene match: 7. The germline CDR1 and CDR2 sequences are SGHRS and YFSETQ. This CDR3 comprises 14 residues. In DNA, the CDR3 is TGCGCCAGCAGCCTGGGACAGCCGGGAGATACGCAGTATTTT. It specifies CASSLGQPGDTQYF.

This clonotype was picked up many times. The chain employs TRBV7-2 and TRBJ2-3; no definite D call. The V end was cut by 4 bases, the J end by 3 bases, with 8 bases between. Germline CDR1 SGHTA, CDR2 FQGNSA. The CDR3 loop spans 13 amino acids. CDR3 region: CASSSITTDTQYF. For the CDR3, the DNA is TGTGCCAGCAGCTCAATAACTACAGATACGCAGTATTTT.

At least ten counts were recorded for this clonotype. The chain is built from TRBV5-8 and TRBJ2-3; 9 bases align to TRBD1. The CDR3 totals 15 residues. Germline loops: CDR1 SGHTS, CDR2 YDEGEE. V was pared by 4 bases and J by 0 bases, with 3 bases of the junction left unmatched. CDR3 sequence: CASSMGQGSTDTQYF. CDR3 DNA sequence: TGTGCCAGCAGCATGGGACAGGGAAGCACAGATACGCAGTATTTT.

To note about this clonotype: This may be a read error, as it is one base from a much larger clone. V usage is TRBV5-1 and J usage is TRBJ2-3; TRBD2 is a possible D gene (5 bases). The germline gives CDR1 SGHRS, CDR2 YFSETQ. The CDR3 has 17 amino acids. The CDR3 spells CSSSPRLTRNLADTQYF. The CDR3 DNA is TGCTCCAGCAGCCCTCGCCTTACTAGAAACCTGGCAGATACGCAGTATTTT.

On this clonotype itself: A much larger clone differs by one base, so this may be a read error. The chain has TRBV6-1 and TRBJ1-1; D is possibly TRBD1 (6 bases). Germline assignment: CDR1 MNHNS and CDR2 SASEGT. The CDR3 spans 14 residues. Trimming pared 4 bases from V and 3 bases from J, leaving 12 bases between. The DNA for the CDR3 is TGTGCCAGCAGTGCGAGACAGGTCGACACTGAAGCTTTCTTT. It specifies CASSARQVDTEAFF.

This clonotype was seen only once. A much larger clone lies one base from this, so it may be a read error. In DNA form, the CDR3 reads TGTGCCAGCAGTCGCCCACCGGGCCGACAGATCTATGGCTACACCTTC. It specifies CASSRPPGRQIYGYTF. The gene calls are TRBV12-3 or TRBV12-4 and TRBJ1-2; possibly TRBD1 for D (5 bases). Trimming removed 5 bases from V and 4 bases from J, with 20 bases in between. The CDR3 extends over 16 amino acids.

Many counts were recorded for this clonotype. J is TRBJ2-1 and V is TRBV7-9; 10 positions agree with TRBD2. The CDR3 totals 17 residues. The germline CDR1 and CDR2 sequences are SEHNR and FQNEAQ (reference sequence). Germline trimming cut 11 bases from V and 0 bases from J; bases unmatched to any gene: 13. In DNA, the CDR3 is TGTGCCGTAGGCGGACTAGCGGATCCGATCTCCTACAATGAGCAGTTCTTC. Translation gives CAVGGLADPISYNEQFF. Full variable domain (rest looked up from reference TRBV7-9 and TRBJ2-1): DTGVSQNPRHKITKRGQNVTFRCDPISEHNRLYWYRQTLGQGPEFLTYFQNEAQLEKSRLLSDRFSAERPKGSFSTLEIQRTEQGDSAMYLCAVGGLADPISYNEQFFGPGTRLTVL.

This clonotype occurred many times. The chain joins TRBV6-6 to TRBJ1-2; D not resolved. Trimming cost V 8 bases and J 9 bases, with 19 bases left between them. CDR3 length: 13 residues. Per germline, CDR1 MNHNY and CDR2 SVGAGI (reference sequence). The CDR3 sequence is CASVPVSEYRYTF. CDR3 DNA: TGTGCCAGCGTGCCCGTGTCCGAATATCGCTACACCTTC.

This clonotype was counted at least ten times. Here the CDR3 reads CAITNRRGSSYNEQFF. Written as DNA, the CDR3 is TGTGCCATCACCAACCGGCGGGGGAGCTCCTACAATGAGCAGTTCTTC. The rearrangement links TRBV10-3 to TRBJ2-1, with 7 bases aligning to TRBD2. Trimming at V came to 7 bases and at J to 0 bases, leaving 9 bases not matched to a gene. Germline lookup yields CDR1 ENHRY and CDR2 SYGVKD. The CDR3 totals 16 residues.

This clonotype has at least ten counts. The V and J genes are TRBV30 and TRBJ1-2; possible D gene TRBD1, 5 bases. The germline V gene has CDR1 GTSNPN and CDR2 SVGIG (reference sequence). This CDR3 has 14 residues. Between the trimmed V and J ends, which lost 0 bases and 3 bases, there was a span of 11 bases. The CDR3 loop is CAWSVMGPYYGYTF. CDR3 DNA sequence: TGTGCCTGGAGTGTAATGGGACCCTACTATGGCTACACCTTC.

Ten or more counts support this clonotype. One junction end does not reproduce the germline sequence, and a read error may be involved. The V gene is TRBV7-7, the J gene TRBJ2-3; perhaps TRBD1 as D (6 bases). Looked up from germline, CDR1 is SSHAT and CDR2 is FNYEAQ (reference sequence). This CDR3 is 14 amino acids long. CDR3 coding DNA: TGTGCTAGCAGCTTAGGACAGTTCACAGATACGCAGTATTTT. This translates into CASSLGQFTDTQYF.

This clonotype was counted at least ten times. This chain connects TRBV27 to TRBJ2-3; 7 bases agree with TRBD2. Germline CDR1 is MNHEY and CDR2 is SMNVEV (reference sequence). With 4 bases clipped from V and 4 bases from J, the junction kept 11 bases outside the gene matches. The CDR3 runs 16 residues. Written as DNA, the CDR3 is TGTGCCAGCAGTTATGGGGCTAGCGGTGTCGCAGATACGCAGTATTTT. Translating gives CASSYGASGVADTQYF.

This clonotype occurred a few times. This rearrangement joins TRBV5-6 to TRBJ2-3, with a possible D match to TRBD2 (6 bases). Germline CDR1 and CDR2: SGHDT and YYEEEE. Trimming left V 3 bases short and J 4 bases short, with 9 bases between. The CDR3 is 13 amino acids. CDR3 bases: TGTGCCAGCAGCTGGGACTTCTCAGATACGCAGTATTTT. It specifies CASSWDFSDTQYF.